The T cell receptor (beta chain) under discussion was sequenced for a study of vaccination effects on CD4 cells after COVID-19. Broader study findings: The study had few convalescent patients and no early post-infection timepoints.

Remarks on this clone: Its antigen is as yet unknown.

Antigen-specific CD4+ T cell clonotypes were called by their expansion after viral peptide-pool culture in ViraFEST. Upon completion of roughly ten days in culture, CD4+ T cells were isolated. Vaccine recipients had no previous SARS-CoV-2 infection; their nucleocapsid antibodies were negative. For each well, 1.9 million or so PBMC were cultured with about 10 IU/ml IL-2 and around 9.6 ug/ml peptides. Cultures received IL-2 medium that replaced half the medium on days 3 and 7. This CDR3 contains 15 residues. The germline gives CDR1 SGHRS, CDR2 YFSETQ. Trimming removed 2 bases from V and 2 bases from J, with 13 bases in between. Libraries were prepared by immunoSEQ multiplex PCR; TCRdb keeps only in-frame clonotypes and omits some of them. This table has approximately 40,000 clones, under 70% appearing once.

The chain recombines TRBV5-1 with TRBJ2-5; tentatively, D is TRBD2 (7 bases). The material was CD4+ T cells from PBMCs cultured with SARS-CoV-2 spike peptides, obtained before COVID-19 vaccination. The sequence came from a human donor who received a COVID-19 vaccine. CDR3 sequence: CASSFGGGLQETQYF. DNA for the CDR3: TGCGCCAGCAGCTTTGGGGGGGGGCTACAAGAGACCCAGTACTTC.